This T cell receptor (beta chain) was documented in a study of graft-versus-host responses after intestinal transplantation. Study summary: In this cohort, recipients had multivisceral, liver-intestinal, or isolated intestinal transplants. The study gave all recipients anti-thymocyte globulin induction, then tacrolimus and steroids for approximately 3 years.

In this sample, this clone turned up a few times. Its antigen is not identified. In the same sample, other DNA sequences code for this CDR3. The CDR3 length is 14 residues. Germline CDR1 LNHDA, CDR2 SQIVND (reference sequence). V was clipped by 3 bases and J by 0 bases, with 7 bases between them. Sequencing used immunoSEQ multiplex PCR; TCRdb keeps in-frame clones, though not all of them. The sample consists of about 130,000 clones, 80% to 95% of them appearing once. V usage is TRBV19 and J usage is TRBJ2-3; unclear D gene. This material consisted of unstimulated CD4+ T cells sorted from spleen or lymph node cells, taken before intestinal transplant. The TCR was taken from a human donor who received an intestinal transplant. The CDR3 protein is CASSIVGSTDTQYF. The CDR3 region has the DNA TGTGCCAGTAGTATCGTGGGAAGCACAGATACGCAGTATTTT.